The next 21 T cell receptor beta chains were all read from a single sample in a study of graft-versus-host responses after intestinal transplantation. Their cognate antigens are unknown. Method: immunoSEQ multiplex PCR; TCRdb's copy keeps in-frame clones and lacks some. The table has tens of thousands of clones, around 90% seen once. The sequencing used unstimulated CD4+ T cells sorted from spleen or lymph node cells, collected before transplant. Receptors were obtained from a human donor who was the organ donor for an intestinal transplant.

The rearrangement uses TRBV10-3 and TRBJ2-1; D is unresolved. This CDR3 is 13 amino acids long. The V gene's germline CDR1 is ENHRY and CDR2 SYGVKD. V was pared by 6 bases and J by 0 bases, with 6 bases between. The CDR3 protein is CAISLGSYNEQFF. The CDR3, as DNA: TGTGCCATCAGCCTTGGCTCCTACAATGAGCAGTTCTTC.

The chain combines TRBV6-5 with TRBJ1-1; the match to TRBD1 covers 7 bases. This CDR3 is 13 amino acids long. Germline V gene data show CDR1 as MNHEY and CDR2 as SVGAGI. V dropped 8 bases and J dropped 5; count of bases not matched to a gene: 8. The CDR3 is CASRYRGKTEAFF. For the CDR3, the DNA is TGTGCCAGCCGATACAGGGGAAAGACTGAAGCTTTCTTT.

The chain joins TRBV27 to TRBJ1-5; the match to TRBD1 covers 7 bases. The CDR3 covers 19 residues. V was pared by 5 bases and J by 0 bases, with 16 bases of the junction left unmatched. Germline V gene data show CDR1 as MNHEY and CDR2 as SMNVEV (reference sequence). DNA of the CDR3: TGTGCCAGCAGTCCTAGACAGGGATTGGGAGGGGGTAGCAATCAGCCCCAGCATTTT. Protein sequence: CASSPRQGLGGGSNQPQHF.

The CDR3: CARMAGVFYNEQFF. DNA of the CDR3: TGTGCGCGTATGGCGGGAGTATTCTACAATGAGCAGTTCTTC. The J gene is TRBJ2-1, the V gene TRBV30; 7 bases match TRBD2. CDR1 and CDR2 from the germline V gene are GTSNPN and SVGIG (reference sequence). The CDR3 is 14 amino acids.

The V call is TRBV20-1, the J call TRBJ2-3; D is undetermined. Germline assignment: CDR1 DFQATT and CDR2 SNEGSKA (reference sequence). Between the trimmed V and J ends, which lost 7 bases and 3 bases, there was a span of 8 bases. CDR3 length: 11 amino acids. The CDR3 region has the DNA TGCAGTGGTCACGTTACAGATACGCAGTATTTT. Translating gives CSGHVTDTQYF.

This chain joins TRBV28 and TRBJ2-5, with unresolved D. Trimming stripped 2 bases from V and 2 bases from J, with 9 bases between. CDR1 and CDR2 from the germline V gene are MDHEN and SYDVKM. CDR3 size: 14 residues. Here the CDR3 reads CASSLRVGQETQYF. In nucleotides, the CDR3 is TGTGCCAGCAGTTTAAGGGTGGGACAAGAGACCCAGTACTTC.

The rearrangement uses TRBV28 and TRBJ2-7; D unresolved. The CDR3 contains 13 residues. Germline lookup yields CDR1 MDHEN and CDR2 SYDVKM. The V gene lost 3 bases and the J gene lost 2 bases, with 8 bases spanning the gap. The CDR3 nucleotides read TGTGCCAGCAGTTTCCTACCCGCCTACGAGCAGTACTTC. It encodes CASSFLPAYEQYF.

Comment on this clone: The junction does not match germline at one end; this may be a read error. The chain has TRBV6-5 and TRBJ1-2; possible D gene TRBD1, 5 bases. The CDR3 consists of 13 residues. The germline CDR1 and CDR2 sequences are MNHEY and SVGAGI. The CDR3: CASSHRGFYGYTF. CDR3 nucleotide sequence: TGCGCCAGCAGTCACCGGGGGTTCTATGGCTACACCTTC.

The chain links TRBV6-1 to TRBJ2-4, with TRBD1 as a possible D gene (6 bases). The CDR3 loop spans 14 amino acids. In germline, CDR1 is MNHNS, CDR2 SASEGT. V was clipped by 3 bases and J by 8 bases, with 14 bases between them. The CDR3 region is CASSDQTRGYIQYF. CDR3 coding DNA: TGTGCCAGCAGTGACCAGACAAGGGGGTACATTCAGTACTTC.

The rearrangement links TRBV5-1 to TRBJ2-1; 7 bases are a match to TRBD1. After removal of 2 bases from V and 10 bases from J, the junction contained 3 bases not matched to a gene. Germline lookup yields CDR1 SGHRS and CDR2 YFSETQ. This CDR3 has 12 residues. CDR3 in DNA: TGCGCCAGCAGCTTCGGGACAGAGGAGCAGTTCTTC. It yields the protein CASSFGTEEQFF. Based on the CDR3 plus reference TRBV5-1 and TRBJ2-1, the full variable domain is KAGVTQTPRYLIKTRGQQVTLSCSPISGHRSVSWYQQTPGQGLQFLFEYFSETQRNKGNFPGRFSGRQFSNSRSEMNVSTLELGDSALYLCASSFGTEEQFFGPGTRLTVL.

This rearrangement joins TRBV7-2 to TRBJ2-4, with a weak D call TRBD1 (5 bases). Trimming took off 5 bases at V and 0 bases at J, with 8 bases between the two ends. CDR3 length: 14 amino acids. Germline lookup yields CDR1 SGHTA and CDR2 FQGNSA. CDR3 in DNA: TGTGCCAGCAGCCCAGGGTTAGCCAAAAACATTCAGTACTTC. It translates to CASSPGLAKNIQYF.

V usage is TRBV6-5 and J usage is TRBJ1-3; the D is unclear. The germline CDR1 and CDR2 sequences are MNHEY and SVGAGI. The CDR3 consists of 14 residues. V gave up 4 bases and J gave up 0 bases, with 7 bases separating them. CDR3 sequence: CASSLVRSGNTIYF. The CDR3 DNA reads TGTGCCAGCAGTTTGGTTCGCTCTGGAAACACCATATATTTT.

CDR3 sequence reads: CASSLTGDSYEQYF. The CDR3 bases are TGTGCCAGCAGCTTGACGGGGGACAGCTACGAGCAGTACTTC. The chain recombines TRBV7-8 with TRBJ2-7; perhaps TRBD1 as D (7 bases). There are 14 residues in the CDR3. CDR1 and CDR2 (germline): SGHVS, FQNEAQ. V was cut by 3 bases and J by 3 bases, with 12 bases left in between.

The DNA of the CDR3 is TGTGCCAGCAGTTTAGGTCGGGCAGATACGCAGTATTTT. It yields the protein CASSLGRADTQYF. This sequence joins TRBV27 and TRBJ2-3; D unclear. The CDR3 has 13 residues. Per germline, CDR1 MNHEY and CDR2 SMNVEV (reference sequence). V was cut by 2 bases and J by 4 bases, with 7 bases left in between.

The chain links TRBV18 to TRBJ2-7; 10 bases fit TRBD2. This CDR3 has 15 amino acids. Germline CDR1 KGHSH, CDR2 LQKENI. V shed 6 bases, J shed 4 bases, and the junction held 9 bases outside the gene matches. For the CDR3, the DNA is TGTGCCAGCTCCCCCGCCGGGACTAGCGAGTACGAGCAGTACTTC. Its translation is CASSPAGTSEYEQYF.

Written as DNA, the CDR3 is TGTGCCAGCAGTGATTTGCTAGCGGGAGAGGGAGAGACCCAGTACTTC. Protein product: CASSDLLAGEGETQYF. The chain recombines TRBV25-1 with TRBJ2-5, with 10 bases identical to TRBD2. V gave up 3 bases and J gave up 4 bases; unmatched junction bases: 8. The CDR3 is made up of 16 amino acids. CDR1 and CDR2 from the germline V gene are MGHDK and SYGVNS.

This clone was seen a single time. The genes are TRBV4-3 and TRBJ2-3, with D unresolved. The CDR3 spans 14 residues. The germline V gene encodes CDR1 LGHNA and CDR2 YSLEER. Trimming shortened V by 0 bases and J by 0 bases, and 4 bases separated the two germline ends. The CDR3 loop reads CASSQDASTDTQYF. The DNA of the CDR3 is TGCGCCAGCAGCCAAGATGCTAGCACAGATACGCAGTATTTT.

The CDR3 reads CASSLRDNNEKLFF. The CDR3, as DNA: TGCGCCAGCAGCTTGCGGGACAATAATGAAAAACTGTTTTTT. The gene calls are TRBV5-1 and TRBJ1-4; tentative D call: TRBD1 (6 bases). Germline values: CDR1 SGHRS, CDR2 YFSETQ. This CDR3 spans 14 amino acids. V lost 1 base and J lost 4, with 8 bases in between. Full variable domain (remainder filled in from reference TRBV5-1 and TRBJ1-4): KAGVTQTPRYLIKTRGQQVTLSCSPISGHRSVSWYQQTPGQGLQFLFEYFSETQRNKGNFPGRFSGRQFSNSRSEMNVSTLELGDSALYLCASSLRDNNEKLFFGSGTQLSVL.

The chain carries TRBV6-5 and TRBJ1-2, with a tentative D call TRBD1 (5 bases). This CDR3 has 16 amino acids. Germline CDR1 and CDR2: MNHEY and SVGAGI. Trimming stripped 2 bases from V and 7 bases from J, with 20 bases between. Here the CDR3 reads CASSYTSGTPLGGYTF. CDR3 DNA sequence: TGTGCCAGCAGTTACACGTCAGGGACCCCACTAGGTGGCTACACCTTC.

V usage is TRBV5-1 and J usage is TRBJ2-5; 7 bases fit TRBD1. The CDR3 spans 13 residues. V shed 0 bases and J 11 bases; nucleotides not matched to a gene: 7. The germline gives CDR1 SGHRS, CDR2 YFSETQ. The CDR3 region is CASSLAGQTEQYF. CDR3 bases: TGCGCCAGCAGCTTGGCGGGACAGACGGAGCAGTACTTC.

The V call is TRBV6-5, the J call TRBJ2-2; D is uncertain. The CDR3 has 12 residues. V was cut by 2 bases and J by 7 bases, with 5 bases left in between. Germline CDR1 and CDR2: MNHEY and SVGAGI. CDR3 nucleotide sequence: TGTGCCAGCAGTTACGACCACGGGGAGCTGTTTTTT. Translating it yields CASSYDHGELFF.